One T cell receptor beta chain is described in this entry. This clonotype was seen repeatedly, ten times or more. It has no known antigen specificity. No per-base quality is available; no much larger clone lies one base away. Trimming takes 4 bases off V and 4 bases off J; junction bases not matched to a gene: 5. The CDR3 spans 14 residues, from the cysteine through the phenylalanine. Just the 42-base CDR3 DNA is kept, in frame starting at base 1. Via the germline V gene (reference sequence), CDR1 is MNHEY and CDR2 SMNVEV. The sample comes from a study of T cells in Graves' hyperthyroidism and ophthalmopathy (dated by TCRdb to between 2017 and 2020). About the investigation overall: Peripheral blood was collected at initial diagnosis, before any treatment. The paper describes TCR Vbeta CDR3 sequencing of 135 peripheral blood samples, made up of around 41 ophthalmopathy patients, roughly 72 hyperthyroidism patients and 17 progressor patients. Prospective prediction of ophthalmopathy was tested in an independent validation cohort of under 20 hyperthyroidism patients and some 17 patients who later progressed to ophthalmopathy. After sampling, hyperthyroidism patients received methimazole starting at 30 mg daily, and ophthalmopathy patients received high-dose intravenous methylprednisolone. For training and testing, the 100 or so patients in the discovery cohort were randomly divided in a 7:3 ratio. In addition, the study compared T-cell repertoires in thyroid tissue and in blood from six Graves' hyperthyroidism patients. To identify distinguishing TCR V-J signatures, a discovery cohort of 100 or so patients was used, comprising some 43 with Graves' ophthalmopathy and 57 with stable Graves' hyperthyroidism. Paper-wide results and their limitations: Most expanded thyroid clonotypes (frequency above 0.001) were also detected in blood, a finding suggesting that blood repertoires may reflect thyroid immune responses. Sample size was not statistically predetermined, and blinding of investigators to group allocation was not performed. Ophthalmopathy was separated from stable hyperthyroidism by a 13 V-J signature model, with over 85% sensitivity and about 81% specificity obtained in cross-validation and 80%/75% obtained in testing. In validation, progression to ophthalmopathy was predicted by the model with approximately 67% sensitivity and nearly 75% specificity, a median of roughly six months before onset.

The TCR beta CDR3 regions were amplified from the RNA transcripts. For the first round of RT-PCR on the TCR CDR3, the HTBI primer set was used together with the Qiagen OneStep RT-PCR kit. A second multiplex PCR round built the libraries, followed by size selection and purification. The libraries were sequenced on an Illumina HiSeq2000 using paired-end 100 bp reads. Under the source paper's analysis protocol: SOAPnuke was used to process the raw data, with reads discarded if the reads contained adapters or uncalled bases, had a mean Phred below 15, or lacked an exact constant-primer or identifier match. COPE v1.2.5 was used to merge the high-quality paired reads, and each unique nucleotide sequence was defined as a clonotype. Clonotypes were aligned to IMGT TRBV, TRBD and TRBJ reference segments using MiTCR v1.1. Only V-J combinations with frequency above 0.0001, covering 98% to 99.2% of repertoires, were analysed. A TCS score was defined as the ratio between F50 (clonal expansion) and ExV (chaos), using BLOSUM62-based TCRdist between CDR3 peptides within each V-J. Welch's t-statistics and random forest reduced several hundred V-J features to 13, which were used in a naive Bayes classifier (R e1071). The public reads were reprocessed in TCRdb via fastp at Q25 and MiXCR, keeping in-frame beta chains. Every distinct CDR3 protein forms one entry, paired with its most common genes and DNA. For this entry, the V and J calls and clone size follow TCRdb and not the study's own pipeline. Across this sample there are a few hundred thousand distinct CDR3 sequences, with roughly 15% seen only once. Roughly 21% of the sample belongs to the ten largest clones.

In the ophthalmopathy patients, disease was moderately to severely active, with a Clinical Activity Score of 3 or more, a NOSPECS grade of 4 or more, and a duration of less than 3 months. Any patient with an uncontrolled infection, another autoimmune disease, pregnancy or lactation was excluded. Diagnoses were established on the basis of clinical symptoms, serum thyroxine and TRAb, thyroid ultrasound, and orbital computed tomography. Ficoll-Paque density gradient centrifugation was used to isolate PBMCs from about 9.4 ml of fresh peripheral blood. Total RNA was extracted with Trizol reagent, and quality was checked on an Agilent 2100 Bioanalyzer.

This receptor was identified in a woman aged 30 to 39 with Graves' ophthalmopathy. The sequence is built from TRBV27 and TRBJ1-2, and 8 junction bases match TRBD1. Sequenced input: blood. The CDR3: CASSSQGARYGYTF. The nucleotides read TGTGCCAGCAGTTCCCAGGGGGCGCGCTATGGCTACACCTTC.